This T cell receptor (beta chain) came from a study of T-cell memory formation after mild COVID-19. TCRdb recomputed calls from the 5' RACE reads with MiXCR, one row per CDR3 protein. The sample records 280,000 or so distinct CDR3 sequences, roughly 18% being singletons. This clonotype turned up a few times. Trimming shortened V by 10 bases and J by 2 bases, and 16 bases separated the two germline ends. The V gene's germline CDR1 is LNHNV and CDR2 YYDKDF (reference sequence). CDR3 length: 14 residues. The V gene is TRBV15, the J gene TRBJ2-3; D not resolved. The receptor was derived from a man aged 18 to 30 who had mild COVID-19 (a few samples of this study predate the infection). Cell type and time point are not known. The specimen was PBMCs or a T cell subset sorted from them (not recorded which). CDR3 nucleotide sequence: TGTGCCATCGGTGAGGAGTCGAACACAGATACGCAGTATTTT. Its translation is CAIGEESNTDTQYF.